Below, 5 T cell receptor beta chains from the same sample are listed, as sequenced in a study of vaccination and CD4 T cells after COVID-19. Sequencing of the DNA from cultured CD4+ T cells was carried out with the Oncomine TCR Beta short-read assay. TCRdb processed the PCR reads anew with MiXCR; each CDR3 protein has one entry. Here the sample spans over 20,000 distinct CDR3 sequences, 45% to 60% being singletons. These receptors' targets are unknown. Treatment in this sample: 10-day PBMC culture with coronavirus spike peptide pools or control peptides (ViraFEST assay). Input material: CD4+ T cells from blood, cultured in vitro. The receptors were gathered from a human donor who had recovered from COVID-19.

This clonotype was observed a few times. This chain uses TRBV19 with TRBJ1-1; 9 bases line up with TRBD1. This CDR3 comprises 13 residues. Germline V gives CDR1 LNHDA, CDR2 SQIVND (reference sequence). V was clipped by 3 bases and J by 10 bases; unmatched bases: 6. The CDR3 region has the DNA TGTGCCAGTAGTATTGAGGGACAGGGTATAGCTTTCTTT. It yields the protein CASSIEGQGIAFF.

V gene TRBV10-3 combines with J gene TRBJ2-3, with a tentative D call TRBD1 (5 bases). V was pared by 10 bases and J by 1 base, with 18 bases between. CDR3 size: 15 residues. The germline V gene encodes CDR1 ENHRY and CDR2 SYGVKD. CDR3 loop: CASRARFWGTDTQYF. The CDR3 DNA sequence: TGTGCCAGCAGGGCGAGGTTTTGGGGCACAGATACGCAGTATTTT.

This sequence joins TRBV18 and TRBJ2-6; D is unclear. Germline values: CDR1 KGHSH, CDR2 LQKENI. The V and J ends lost 2 bases and 2 bases respectively, with 10 bases between them. The CDR3 consists of 16 residues. CDR3 bases: TGTGCCAGCTCACCAGACTGGGCGCCTGGGGCCAACGTCCTGACTTTC. Its translation: CASSPDWAPGANVLTF.

V is TRBV30 and J is TRBJ2-7; D is tentatively TRBD1 or TRBD2 (5 bases each). The CDR3 length is 14 residues. V gave up 0 bases and J gave up 3 bases, with 12 bases separating them. Looked up from germline, CDR1 is GTSNPN and CDR2 is SVGIG (reference sequence). Written as DNA, the CDR3 is TGTGCCTGGAGTGTGGGTCAGGGAGTCTACGAGCAGTACTTC. Residues: CAWSVGQGVYEQYF.

This clonotype was counted a few times. The rearrangement links TRBV20-1 to TRBJ1-1, with 11 nucleotides matching TRBD1. V shed 5 bases and J 6 bases; nucleotides not matched to a gene: 8. This CDR3 has 14 residues. Germline V gene sequence: CDR1 DFQATT, CDR2 SNEGSKA (reference sequence). CDR3 sequence: CSADGQGAFAEAFF. For the CDR3, the DNA is TGCAGTGCTGACGGACAGGGGGCCTTCGCTGAAGCTTTCTTT.